These 15 T cell receptor beta chains share one sample of origin, sequenced in a study of human versus mouse CDR3 diversity and MHC coevolution. Libraries were prepared by immunoSEQ multiplex PCR; TCRdb keeps only in-frame clonotypes and omits some of them. The repertoire consists of about 81,000 clones, with approximately 92% occurring once and the leading ten covering 1.3%. What was sequenced was naive CD4+ T cells from blood. The subset was: CD45RO-negative CD62L-positive naive CD4 T cells. These receptors all come from a person aged 30-69 years in good health.

CDR3 sequence reads: CASSYYYEQYF. The DNA of the CDR3 is TGTGCCAGCAGCTATTACTACGAGCAGTACTTC. The chain is built from TRBV5-8 and TRBJ2-7; D is undetermined. Germline CDR1 and CDR2: SGHTS and YDEGEE. V gave up 3 bases and J gave up 3 bases, with 4 bases separating them. CDR3 length: 11 amino acids.

The chain has TRBV15 and TRBJ2-7; D gene uncertain. CDR1 and CDR2 from the germline V gene are LNHNV and YYDKDF (reference sequence). There are 14 residues in the CDR3. Trimming took off 0 bases at V and 3 bases at J, with 9 bases between the two ends. CDR3 residues: CATSRDLVNYEQYF. As DNA, the CDR3 is TGTGCCACCAGCAGAGATCTCGTAAACTACGAGCAGTACTTC.

The chain joins TRBV7-2 to TRBJ2-5; D may be TRBD2 (6 bases). This CDR3 region has 14 residues. Germline loops: CDR1 SGHTA, CDR2 FQGNSA. V was trimmed by 3 bases and J by 4 bases, leaving 12 bases between them. DNA for the CDR3: TGTGCCAGCAGCTTGGGCCTGCGGGGAGAGACCCAGTACTTC. Amino acid sequence: CASSLGLRGETQYF.

V is TRBV5-1 and J is TRBJ1-4, with 8 nucleotides matching TRBD1. J gave up 6 bases and V 4 bases, and 2 bases lay outside the gene matches. This CDR3 comprises 13 residues. Germline values: CDR1 SGHRS, CDR2 YFSETQ. CDR3 sequence: CASSPTGDEKLFF. The CDR3 DNA sequence: TGCGCCAGCAGCCCGACAGGGGATGAAAAACTGTTTTTT.

The chain carries TRBV30 and TRBJ1-1, with D possibly being TRBD1 (6 bases). Deletions cut 4 bases from V and 1 base from J, with 13 bases between. This CDR3 has 14 amino acids. From germline, CDR1 is GTSNPN and CDR2 SVGIG (reference sequence). This CDR3 reads CAWIRKQGNTEAFF. DNA of the CDR3: TGTGCCTGGATAAGGAAACAGGGGAACACTGAAGCTTTCTTT.

The chain joins TRBV5-1 to TRBJ2-3, with D possibly matching TRBD1 (6 bases). There are 16 residues in the CDR3. CDR1 SGHRS and CDR2 YFSETQ come from the germline V gene. V lost 0 bases to trimming and J lost 3 bases, with 14 bases between them. This CDR3 is CASSLEAGERTDTQYF. The DNA of the CDR3 is TGCGCCAGCAGCTTGGAGGCAGGGGAGAGGACAGATACGCAGTATTTT.

Worth noting for this clone: At one of its ends the junction is not consistent with the germline gene, which may arise from a read error. The gene calls are TRBV7-2 and TRBJ2-3; D unclear. The length of the CDR3 is 15 residues. Germline CDR1 is SGHTA and CDR2 is FQGNSA. The CDR3 loop reads CASSLDGGSKDTQYF. The CDR3 DNA sequence: TGTGCCAGCAGCTTAGACGGTGGTAGCAAAGATACGCAGTATTTT.

This clone was recorded once. The genes are TRBV29-1 and TRBJ1-2; no clear D. Germline CDR1 SQVTM, CDR2 ANQGSEA. The CDR3 is 11 residues long. V was clipped by 4 bases and J by 8 bases, with 11 bases between them. The CDR3 spells CSVGASYGYTF. CDR3 nucleotide sequence: TGCAGCGTTGGCGCAAGTTACGGCTACACCTTC.

This clone was found a few times. The chain employs TRBV19 and TRBJ1-3; possible D gene TRBD1, 6 bases. The germline CDR1 and CDR2 sequences are LNHDA and SQIVND (reference sequence). The V end was cut by 10 bases, the J end by 2 bases, with 15 bases between. The CDR3 runs 14 residues. The CDR3 DNA reads TGTGCCACCCGGAGCGGGGGGCCTGGAAACACCATATATTTT. Its protein product is CATRSGGPGNTIYF.

CDR3 DNA: TGTGCCAGCTCACCGACAGGGGGCGCAGGTGGCTACACCTTC. This sequence encodes CASSPTGGAGGYTF. The chain recombines TRBV18 with TRBJ1-2; 10 bases agree with TRBD1. The CDR3 has 14 amino acids. Germline assignment: CDR1 KGHSH and CDR2 LQKENI. The V segment lost 3 bases and the J segment 7 bases; nucleotides outside the gene matches: 5. Full variable domain (rest looked up from reference TRBV18 and TRBJ1-2): NAGVMQNPRHLVRRRGQEARLRCSPMKGHSHVYWYRQLPEEGLKFMVYLQKENIIDESGMPKERFSAEFPKEGPSILRIQQVVRGDSAAYFCASSPTGGAGGYTFGSGTRLTVV.

The chain carries TRBV12-5 and TRBJ1-2, with 7 bases that match TRBD1. The CDR3 loop spans 13 amino acids. Per the germline V gene, CDR1 is LGHNT and CDR2 is FRNRAP. The J segment lost 7 bases and the V segment lost 1 base, leaving 3 bases of the junction unmatched. Here the CDR3 reads CASGLGQGRGYTF. In DNA form, the CDR3 reads TGTGCTAGTGGTTTGGGACAGGGCCGTGGCTACACCTTC.

This chain uses TRBV5-5 with TRBJ1-5, with 11 bases that match TRBD1. This CDR3 is 17 amino acids long. Looked up from germline, CDR1 is SGHKS and CDR2 is YYEKEE (reference sequence). With V trimmed by 0 bases and J by 3 bases, 5 bases remained unmatched. The CDR3 loop is CASSLVGQGVDNQPQHF. The CDR3 DNA is TGTGCCAGCAGCTTGGTGGGACAGGGGGTCGACAATCAGCCCCAGCATTTT.

This chain connects TRBV5-1 to TRBJ2-7; D may be TRBD2 (5 bases). Per germline, CDR1 SGHRS and CDR2 YFSETQ. The CDR3 length is 13 residues. V lost 6 bases, J lost 6 bases, and 16 bases lay in between. The CDR3 nucleotides are TGCGCCAGCACCCTTCATCCGGGAACCGAGCAGTACTTC. Its translation: CASTLHPGTEQYF.

The rearrangement joins TRBV5-5 to TRBJ2-7; D is perhaps TRBD2 (5 bases). The CDR3 covers 17 residues. V lost 4 bases and J 4 bases, leaving 24 bases between the germline ends. Per the germline V gene, CDR1 is SGHKS and CDR2 is YYEKEE (reference sequence). The CDR3 here is CASSMAAGWGGLYEQYF. The CDR3 bases are TGTGCCAGCAGCATGGCAGCCGGGTGGGGTGGACTTTACGAGCAGTACTTC.

V usage is TRBV11-3 and J usage is TRBJ1-5; 9 nucleotides line up with TRBD1. Germline CDR1 and CDR2: SGHNT and YENEEA. This CDR3 comprises 15 residues. Germline trimming cut 5 bases from V and 4 bases from J; bases unmatched to any gene: 6. Here the CDR3 reads CASSPRDRENQPQHF. Here the CDR3 DNA reads TGTGCCAGCAGCCCCCGGGACAGGGAAAATCAGCCCCAGCATTTT.